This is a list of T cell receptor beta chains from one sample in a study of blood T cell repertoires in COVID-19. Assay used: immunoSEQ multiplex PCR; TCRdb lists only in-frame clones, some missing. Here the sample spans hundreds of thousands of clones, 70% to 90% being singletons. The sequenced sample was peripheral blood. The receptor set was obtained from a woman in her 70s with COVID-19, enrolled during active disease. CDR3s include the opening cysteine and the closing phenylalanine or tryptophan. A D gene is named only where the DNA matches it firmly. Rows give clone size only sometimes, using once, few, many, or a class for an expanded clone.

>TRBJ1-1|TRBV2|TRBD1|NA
TGTGCCAGCAGTGGGTGGGACAGGGAGGACACTGAAGCTTTCTTT
CASSGWDREDTEAFF
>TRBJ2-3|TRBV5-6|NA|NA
TGTGCCAGCAGCGGGATTGGAGGCCCCGGTCGTGATACGCAGTATTTT
CASSGIGGPGRDTQYF
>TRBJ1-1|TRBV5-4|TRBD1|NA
TGTGCCAGCAGCTCGACAGGGGAGAACACTGAAGCTTTCTTT
CASSSTGENTEAFF
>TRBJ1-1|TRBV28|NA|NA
TGTGCCAGCGAAGCAGGCACGAACACTGAAGCTTTCTTT
CASEAGTNTEAFF
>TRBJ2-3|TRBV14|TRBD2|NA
TGTGCCAGCAGCCAAGGAAGCGGGGGGCCGAGAGATACGCAGTATTTT
CASSQGSGGPRDTQYF
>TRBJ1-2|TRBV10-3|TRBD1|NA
TGTGCCATCAGTCGGGACAGTCTAGGCTACACCTTC
CAISRDSLGYTF
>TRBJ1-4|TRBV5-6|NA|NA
TGTGCCAGCAGCGGGCAGGCCGCAACTAATGAAAAACTGTTTTTT
CASSGQAATNEKLFF
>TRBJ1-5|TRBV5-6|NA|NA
TGTGCCAGCAGCTTAAGGGGTGTAGGGCAGCCCCAGCATTTT
CASSLRGVGQPQHF
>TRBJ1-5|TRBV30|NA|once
TGTGCCTGGGCGGCTACCGGGAATCAGCCCCAGCATTTT
CAWAATGNQPQHF
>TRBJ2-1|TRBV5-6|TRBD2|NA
TGTGCCAGCAGCTTGGTTGCCCGAGCTAGCGGGGGGTACAATGAGCAGTTCTTC
CASSLVARASGGYNEQFF
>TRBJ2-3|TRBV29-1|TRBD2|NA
TGCAGCGTTACGCGACTAGCGGGGGCACCAGATACGCAGTATTTT
CSVTRLAGAPDTQYF
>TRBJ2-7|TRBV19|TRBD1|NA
TGTGCCAGTAGTATGTCGCGACAGGGAACCTACGAGCAGTACTTC
CASSMSRQGTYEQYF
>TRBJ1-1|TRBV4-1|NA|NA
TGCGCCAGCAGCCAAGCCGACAGTAGGGGGACTGAAGCTTTCTTT
CASSQADSRGTEAFF
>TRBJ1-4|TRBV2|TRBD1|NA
TGTGCCAGCAGAGACCAGGGGGCGCCGGGTGAAAAACTGTTTTTT
CASRDQGAPGEKLFF
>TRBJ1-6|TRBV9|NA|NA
TGTGCCAGCAGCTCTACGCCCGCCGAGGGTTCACCCCTCCACTTT
CASSSTPAEGSPLHF
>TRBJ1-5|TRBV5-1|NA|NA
TGCGCCAGCAGCTTGGGGGGGCACGGGCAGCCCCAGCATTTT
CASSLGGHGQPQHF
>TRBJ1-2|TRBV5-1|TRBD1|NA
TGCGCCAGCAGCTCCCTTACCTTTTCGACAGGGGGGGGATATGGCTACACCTTC
CASSSLTFSTGGGYGYTF
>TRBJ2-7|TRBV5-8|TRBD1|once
TGTGCCACCGGACAGGGGGCCTACGAGCAGTACTTC
CATGQGAYEQYF
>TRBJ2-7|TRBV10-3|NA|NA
TGTGCCATCAGTGAAAGGGGCCCCTATGAGCAGTACTTC
CAISERGPYEQYF
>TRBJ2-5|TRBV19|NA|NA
TGTGCCAGTAGTAGGGGGGTCTTGGGGCAAGAGACCCAGTACTTC
CASSRGVLGQETQYF
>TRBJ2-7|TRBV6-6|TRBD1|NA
TGTGCCAGCAGGGGCGGACAGGGGTACTACGAGCAGTACTTC
CASRGGQGYYEQYF
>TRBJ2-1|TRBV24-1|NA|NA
TGTGCCACCAGTGCTGGACAACAGGCCTACAATGAGCAGTTCTTC
CATSAGQQAYNEQFF
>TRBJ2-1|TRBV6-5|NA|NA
TGTGCCAGCAGTTACCAGGTTTTCTCCTACAATGAGCAGTTCTTC
CASSYQVFSYNEQFF
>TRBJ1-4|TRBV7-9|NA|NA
TGTGCCAGCAGCGCAGGGTATCCTAATGAAAAACTGTTTTTT
CASSAGYPNEKLFF
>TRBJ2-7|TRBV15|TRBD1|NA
TGTGCCACCAGCAGACCTGGGACAGGGGGAAGGAAGTACTTC
CATSRPGTGGRKYF
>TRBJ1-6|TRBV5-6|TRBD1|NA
TGTGCCAGCAGCCGGGACAGCTTTAATTCACCCCTCCACTTT
CASSRDSFNSPLHF
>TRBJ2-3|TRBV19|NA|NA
TGTGCCAGTAGTACCTCGGACAGCTGGGCATCAGGAGATACGCAGTATTTT
CASSTSDSWASGDTQYF
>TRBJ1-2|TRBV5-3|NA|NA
TGTGCCAGAAGCACCCCGGGACACTCTAACTATGGCTACACCTTC
CARSTPGHSNYGYTF
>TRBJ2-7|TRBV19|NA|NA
TGTGCCAGTAGTATTCTTCCAGGCAGGGGCTACGAGCAGTACTTC
CASSILPGRGYEQYF
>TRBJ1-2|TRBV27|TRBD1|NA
TGTGCCAGCAGGAGGGGGCCTAACTATGGCTACACCTTC
CASRRGPNYGYTF
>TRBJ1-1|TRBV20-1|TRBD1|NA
TGCAGTGTTAGGGGACAGCTAGAAGCTTTCTTT
CSVRGQLEAFF
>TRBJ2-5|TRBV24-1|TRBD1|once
TGTGCCACCTCCCTGGGACAGGGATGGGAGACCCAGTACTTC
CATSLGQGWETQYF
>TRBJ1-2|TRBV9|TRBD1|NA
TGTGCCAGCAGCGCCCTAGGACAGGGGGTTTGGGGCTACACCTTC
CASSALGQGVWGYTF
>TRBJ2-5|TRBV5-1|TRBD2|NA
TGCGCCAGCAGCCGCGCCCTAGCGGACCAAGAGACCCAGTACTTC
CASSRALADQETQYF
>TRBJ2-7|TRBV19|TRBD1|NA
TGTGCCAGTACCCGGACAGGGGCAGCCTACGAGCAGTACTTC
CASTRTGAAYEQYF
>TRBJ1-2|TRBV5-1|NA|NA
TGCGCCAGCAAGGCGGGACTTTCGACTCTTAACTATGGCTACACCTTC
CASKAGLSTLNYGYTF
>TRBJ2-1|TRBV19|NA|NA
TGTGCCAGTAGCCGGGACTCAAATGCCAATGAGCAGTTCTTC
CASSRDSNANEQFF
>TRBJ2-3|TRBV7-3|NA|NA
TGTGCCAGCAGCTTAACGGGGGGGCCGTCTGATACGCAGTATTTT
CASSLTGGPSDTQYF
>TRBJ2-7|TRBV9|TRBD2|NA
TGTGCCAGCAGCCCGGGGACTAGCGGGTTCCCCTACGAGCAGTACTTC
CASSPGTSGFPYEQYF
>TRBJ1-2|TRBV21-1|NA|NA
TGTGCCAGCCGCGTTCTTACCCGTCTATATGGCTACACCTTC
CASRVLTRLYGYTF
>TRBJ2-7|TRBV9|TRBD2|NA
TGTGCCAGCAGCCCCGGGACTAGTCGCTACGAGCAGTACTTC
CASSPGTSRYEQYF
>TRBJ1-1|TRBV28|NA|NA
TGTTTAACGGGTAGTATGAACACTGAAGCTTTCTTT
CLTGSMNTEAFF
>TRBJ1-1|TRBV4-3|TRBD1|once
TGCGCCAGCAGCCAAGAAAGCACAGGGGTTTCGAACACTGAAGCTTTCTTT
CASSQESTGVSNTEAFF
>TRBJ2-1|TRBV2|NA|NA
TGTGCCAGCAGTGAATTTCGGGGGACCGGACGCGATGAGCAGTTCTTC
CASSEFRGTGRDEQFF
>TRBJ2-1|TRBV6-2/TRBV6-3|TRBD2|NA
TGTGCCAGCAGTTACCCGAGCGGGGAGAGGTTCTTC
CASSYPSGERFF
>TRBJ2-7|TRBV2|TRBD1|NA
TGTGCCAGCAGTCCGGGACAGGAGGCCTCCTACGAGCAGTACTTC
CASSPGQEASYEQYF
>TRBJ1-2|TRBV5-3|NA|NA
TGTGCCAGAAGCTTCTGCCAGGCACTCTATGGCTACACCTTC
CARSFCQALYGYTF
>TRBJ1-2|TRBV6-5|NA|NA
TGTGCCAGCAGTCCGACTGTAGGCTATGGCTACACCTTC
CASSPTVGYGYTF
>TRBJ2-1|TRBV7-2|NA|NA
TGTGCCAGCACCGGCGGGGGCGGTAATGAGCAGTTCTTC
CASTGGGGNEQFF
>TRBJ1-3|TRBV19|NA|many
TGTGCCAGTAGTCACTCTGGAAACACCATATATTTT
CASSHSGNTIYF
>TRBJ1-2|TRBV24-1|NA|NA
TGTGCCACCAGTGATACGCAGGGGAACTATGGCTACACCTTC
CATSDTQGNYGYTF
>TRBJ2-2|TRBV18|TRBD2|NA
TGTGCCAGCTCACCAACAACTAGCGGGGTTGCCGGGGAGCTGTTTTTT
CASSPTTSGVAGELFF
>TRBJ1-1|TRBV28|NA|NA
TGTGCCAGCAGTTTGTACACAGTCAAAACCGAAGCTTTCTTT
CASSLYTVKTEAFF
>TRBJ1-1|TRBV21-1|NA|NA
TGTGCCAGCAGGAGCGGGCAGGGGAGCTCCGGACACAGGGGTTACACTGAAGCTTTCTTT
CASRSGQGSSGHRGYTEAFF